This TCR beta chain was captured by sequencing in a study of metastatic and nonmetastatic thyroid tumors. Turning to this clone: The antigen remains undetermined.

TCRdb reanalyzed the PCR reads with MiXCR. The repertoire includes 50,000 or so clones, 24% of them detected once, and 3% to 3.5% sits in the top ten. No treatment of any kind had been given to any patient before thyroid surgery. The germline V and J ends were trimmed by 1 base and 3 bases, with 10 bases remaining between them. From germline, CDR1 is SGHAT and CDR2 FQDESV (reference sequence). This CDR3 comprises 14 residues. Study-level points and caveats: For both blood and tumor, malignant thyroid tumors reportedly showed significantly higher TCR beta diversity than benign nodules did.

Material: blood. This sequence originates from a male donor with papillary thyroid cancer or a benign thyroid nodule (not recorded which). Some clones in this sample may be carry-over from other donors' samples. V gene TRBV11-1 combines with J gene TRBJ2-7; TRBD2 is a possible D gene (6 bases). The CDR3 sequence is CASSLELGGYEQYF. Written as DNA, the CDR3 is TGTGCCAGCAGCTTAGAACTGGGAGGCTACGAGCAGTACTTC.